These 10 T cell receptor beta chains came from one sample sequenced in a study of chemoradiotherapy in HPV16-positive cancers. The assay was immunoSEQ multiplex PCR, and TCRdb's table has in-frame clones only and misses some. The data hold roughly 2,300 clones, with 60% to 85% observed a single time. Sequenced here: tumor tissue, sampled from a patient who underwent chemoradiotherapy. Receptors originate from a human donor with HPV-associated anogenital cancer.

The chain has TRBV5-1 and TRBJ1-1; 10 bases are a match to TRBD1. V lost 4 bases and J lost 4; bases outside the gene matches: 4. The CDR3 consists of 14 residues. Germline assignment: CDR1 SGHRS and CDR2 YFSETQ. The CDR3 DNA sequence: TGCGCCAGCAGCCCCCGGGACAGGGGCACTGAAGCTTTCTTT. It translates to CASSPRDRGTEAFF.

J is TRBJ1-4 and V is TRBV5-1; D not resolved. The V end was cut by 4 bases, the J end by 4 bases, with 14 bases between. The CDR3 runs to 15 residues. Germline CDR1 and CDR2: SGHRS and YFSETQ. CDR3 DNA: TGCGCCAGCAGCGACGAGCTAAGGATTAATGAAAAACTGTTTTTT. Translation: CASSDELRINEKLFF.

This clone was observed a single time. The V and J genes are TRBV10-2 and TRBJ2-7; possible D gene TRBD1, 5 bases. Germline loops: CDR1 WSHSY, CDR2 SAAADI. The CDR3 contains 14 residues. Trimming cost V 5 bases and J 0 bases, with 11 bases left between them. The chain's CDR3 is CASSQDISSYEQYV. The CDR3 coding sequence is TGCGCCAGCAGTCAGGACATAAGCTCCTACGAGCAGTACGTC.

The chain combines TRBV5-1 with TRBJ2-5; D gene uncertain. This CDR3 is 14 amino acids long. Trimming removed 4 bases from V and 3 bases from J, with 13 bases in between. Germline CDR1 and CDR2: SGHRS and YFSETQ. CDR3 protein: CASSPMGAEETQYF. As DNA, the CDR3 is TGCGCCAGCAGCCCCATGGGTGCCGAAGAGACCCAGTACTTC.

The chain carries TRBV29-1 and TRBJ1-2; D is perhaps TRBD1 (6 bases). Trimming shortened V by 6 bases and J by 8 bases, and 13 bases separated the two germline ends. This CDR3 is 11 amino acids long. Germline-derived CDR1 and CDR2 are SQVTM and ANQGSEA. CDR3 residues: CSVPTGAGYTF. Written as DNA, the CDR3 is TGCAGCGTCCCGACAGGTGCCGGCTACACCTTC.

The chain employs TRBV4-1 and TRBJ2-2, with TRBD2 as a possible D gene (5 bases). CDR1 MGHRA and CDR2 YSYEKL come from the germline V gene. The CDR3 sequence is 14 residues long. V lost 4 bases to trimming and J lost 1 base, with 7 bases between them. CDR3 sequence reads: CASSPLENTGELFF. The CDR3 DNA is TGCGCCAGCAGCCCACTAGAGAACACCGGGGAGCTGTTTTTT.

A single count supports this clone. This rearrangement joins TRBV18 to TRBJ1-6; 7 nucleotides align to TRBD1. J lost 8 bases, V lost 5 bases, and 9 bases had no gene match. Looked up from germline, CDR1 is KGHSH and CDR2 is LQKENI. The CDR3 consists of 15 residues. The CDR3 DNA follows: TGTGCCAGCTCAAACAGGGGTTGGTTGGATTCACCCCTCCACTTT. Its protein product is CASSNRGWLDSPLHF.

This clone was seen once. The gene calls are TRBV28 and TRBJ1-2, with 7 bases aligning to TRBD1. Germline V gene sequence: CDR1 MDHEN, CDR2 SYDVKM. V shed 3 bases, J shed 6 bases, and the junction held 7 bases outside the gene matches. This CDR3 has 14 amino acids. In nucleotides, the CDR3 is TGTGCCAGCAGTTTGGGGGGACAGTTTAATGGCTACACCTTC. Encoded protein: CASSLGGQFNGYTF.

The CDR3 loop is CASSGRGRSGSPLHF. The CDR3 region has the DNA TGTGCCAGCAGCGGGAGGGGCCGAAGTGGTTCACCCCTCCACTTT. This chain links TRBV9 with TRBJ1-6; TRBD1 is a possible D gene (5 bases). The CDR3 is 15 residues long. V was shortened by 3 bases and J by 9 bases, with 16 bases between the two germline ends. CDR1 is SGDLS and CDR2 is YYNGEE in the germline V gene.

This rearrangement joins TRBV28 to TRBJ1-4; D is uncertain. The germline V and J ends were trimmed by 3 bases and 8 bases, with 4 bases remaining between them. The germline gives CDR1 MDHEN, CDR2 SYDVKM. The CDR3 runs 11 residues. CDR3 in DNA: TGTGCCAGCAGTTTTCTAGAAAAACTGTTTTTT. Protein sequence: CASSFLEKLFF.